The T cell receptor beta chain under discussion was sequenced for a study of shared clonotypes between healthy human individuals. CD8 cells regarded as naive lacked CD45RO, were positively chosen for CCR7, and omitted terminally differentiated effector memory CD45RA+ cells. Here immunoSEQ multiplex PCR was the method, and the copy in TCRdb shows in-frame clones only, minus some. Of about 2,100,000 clones detected, just over 90% appear once; the ten largest clones hold around 1.7%. Germline CDR1 and CDR2: SQVTM and ANQGSEA. This CDR3 contains 12 residues. V dropped 6 bases and J dropped 6; count of bases not matched to a gene: 7.

The chain has TRBV29-1 and TRBJ1-2, with 7 bases identical to TRBD1. This TCR was recovered from a man aged 18 to 35 in good health. Some clones in this sample may be carry-over from other donors' samples. The sample consisted of naive CD8+ T cells from PBMCs. CDR3 amino acids: CSVPGTENGYTF. In nucleotides, the CDR3 is TGCAGCGTGCCCGGGACAGAGAATGGCTACACCTTC.